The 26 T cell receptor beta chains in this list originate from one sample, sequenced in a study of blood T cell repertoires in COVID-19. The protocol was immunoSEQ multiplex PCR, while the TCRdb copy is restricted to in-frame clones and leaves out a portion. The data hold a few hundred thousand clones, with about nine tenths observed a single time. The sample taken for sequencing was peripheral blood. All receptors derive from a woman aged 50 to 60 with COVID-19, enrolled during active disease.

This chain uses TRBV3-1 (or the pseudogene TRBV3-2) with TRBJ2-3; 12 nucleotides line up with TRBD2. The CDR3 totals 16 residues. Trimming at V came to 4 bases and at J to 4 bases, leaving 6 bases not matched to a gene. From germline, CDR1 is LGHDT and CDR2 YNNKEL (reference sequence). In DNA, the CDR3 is TGTGCCAGCAGCCCTAGCGGGGGGGCTGGTTCAGATACGCAGTATTTT. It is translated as CASSPSGGAGSDTQYF.

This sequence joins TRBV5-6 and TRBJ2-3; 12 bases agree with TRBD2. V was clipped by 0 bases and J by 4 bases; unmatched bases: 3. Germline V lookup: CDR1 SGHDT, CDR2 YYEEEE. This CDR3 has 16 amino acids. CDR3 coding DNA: TGTGCCAGCAGCTTGGTGACTAGCGGGGGTGCAGATACGCAGTATTTT. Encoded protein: CASSLVTSGGADTQYF.

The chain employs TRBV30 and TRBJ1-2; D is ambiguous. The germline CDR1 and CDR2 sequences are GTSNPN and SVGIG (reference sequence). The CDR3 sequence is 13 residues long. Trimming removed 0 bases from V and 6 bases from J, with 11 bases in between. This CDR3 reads CAWSVSAGHGYTF. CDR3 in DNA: TGTGCCTGGAGTGTATCGGCAGGCCATGGCTACACCTTC. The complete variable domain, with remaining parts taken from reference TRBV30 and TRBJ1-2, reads SQTIHQWPATLVQPVGSPLSLECTVEGTSNPNLYWYRQAAGRGLQLLFYSVGIGQISSEVPQNLSASRPQDRQFILSSKKLLLSDSGFYLCAWSVSAGHGYTFGSGTRLTVV.

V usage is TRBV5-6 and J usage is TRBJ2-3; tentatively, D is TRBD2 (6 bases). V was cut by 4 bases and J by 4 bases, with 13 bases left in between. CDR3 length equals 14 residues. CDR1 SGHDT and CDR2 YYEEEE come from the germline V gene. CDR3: CASSLGGSPDTQYF. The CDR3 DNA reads TGTGCCAGCAGCCTCGGGGGTTCCCCAGATACGCAGTATTTT.

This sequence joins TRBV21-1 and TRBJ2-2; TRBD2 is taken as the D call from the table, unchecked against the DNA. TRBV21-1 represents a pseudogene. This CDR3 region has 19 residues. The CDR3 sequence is CASSVRLAGNYFNTGELFF. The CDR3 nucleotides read TGTGCCAGCAGCGTACGACTAGCGGGGAACTACTTTAACACCGGGGAGCTGTTTTTT.

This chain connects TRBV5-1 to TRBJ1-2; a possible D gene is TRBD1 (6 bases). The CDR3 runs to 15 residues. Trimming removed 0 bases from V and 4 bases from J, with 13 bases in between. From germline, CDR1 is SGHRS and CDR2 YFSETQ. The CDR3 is CASSLVPGVSYGYTF. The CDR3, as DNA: TGCGCCAGCAGCTTGGTTCCAGGGGTCTCCTATGGCTACACCTTC.

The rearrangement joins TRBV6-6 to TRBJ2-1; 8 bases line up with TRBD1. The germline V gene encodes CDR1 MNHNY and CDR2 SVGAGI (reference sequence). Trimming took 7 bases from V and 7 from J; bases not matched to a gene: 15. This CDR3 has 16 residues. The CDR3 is CASTPGVGDRLNEQFF. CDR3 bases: TGTGCCAGCACCCCGGGGGTCGGGGACAGGCTGAATGAGCAGTTCTTC.

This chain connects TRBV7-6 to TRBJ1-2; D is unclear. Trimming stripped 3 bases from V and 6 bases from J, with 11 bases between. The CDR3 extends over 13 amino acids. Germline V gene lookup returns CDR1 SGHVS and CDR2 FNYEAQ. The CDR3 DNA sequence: TGTGCCAGCAGCTTCTCCGGGGAGGATGGCTACACCTTC. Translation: CASSFSGEDGYTF. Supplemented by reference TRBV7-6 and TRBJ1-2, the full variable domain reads GAGVSQSPRYKVTKRGQDVALRCDPISGHVSLYWYRQALGQGPEFLTYFNYEAQQDKSGLPNDRFSAERPEGSISTLTIQRTEQRDSAMYRCASSFSGEDGYTFGSGTRLTVV.

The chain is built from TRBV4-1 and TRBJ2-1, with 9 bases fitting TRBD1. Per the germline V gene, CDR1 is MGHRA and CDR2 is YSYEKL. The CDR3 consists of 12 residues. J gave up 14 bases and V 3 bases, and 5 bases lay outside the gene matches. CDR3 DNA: TGCGCCAGCAGCCAGGGGACAGGGTTCGAGTTCTTC. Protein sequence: CASSQGTGFEFF.

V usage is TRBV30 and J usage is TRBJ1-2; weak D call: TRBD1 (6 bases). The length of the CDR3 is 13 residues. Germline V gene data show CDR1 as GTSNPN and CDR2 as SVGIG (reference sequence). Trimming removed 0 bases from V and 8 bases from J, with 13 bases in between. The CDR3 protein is CAWSVGGAGGYTF. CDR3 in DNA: TGTGCCTGGAGTGTCGGGGGGGCTGGAGGCTACACCTTC.

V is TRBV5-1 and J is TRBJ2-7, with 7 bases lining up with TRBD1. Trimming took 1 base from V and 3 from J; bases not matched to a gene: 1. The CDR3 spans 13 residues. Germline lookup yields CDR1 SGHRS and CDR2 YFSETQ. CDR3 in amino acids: CASSLNRGYEQYF. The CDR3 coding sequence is TGCGCCAGCAGCTTGAACAGGGGCTACGAGCAGTACTTC.

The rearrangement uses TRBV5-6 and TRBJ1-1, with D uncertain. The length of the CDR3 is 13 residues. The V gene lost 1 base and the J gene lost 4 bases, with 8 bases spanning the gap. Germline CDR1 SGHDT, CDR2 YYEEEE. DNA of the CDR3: TGTGCCAGCAGCTTGTCAGGAGGCACTGAAGCTTTCTTT. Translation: CASSLSGGTEAFF.

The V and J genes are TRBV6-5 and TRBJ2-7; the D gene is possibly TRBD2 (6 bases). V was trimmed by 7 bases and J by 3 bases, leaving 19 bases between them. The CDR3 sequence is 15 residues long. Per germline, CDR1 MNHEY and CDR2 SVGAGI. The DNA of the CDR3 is TGTGCCAGCACGGAAAAGGGGAGGAAAAACTACGAGCAGTACTTC. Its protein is CASTEKGRKNYEQYF.

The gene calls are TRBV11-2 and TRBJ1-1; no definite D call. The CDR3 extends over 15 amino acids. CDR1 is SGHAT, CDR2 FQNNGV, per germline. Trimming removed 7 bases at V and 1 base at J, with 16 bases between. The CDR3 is CASKPFGEPNTEAFF. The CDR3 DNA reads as TGTGCCAGCAAACCCTTTGGGGAGCCGAACACTGAAGCTTTCTTT.

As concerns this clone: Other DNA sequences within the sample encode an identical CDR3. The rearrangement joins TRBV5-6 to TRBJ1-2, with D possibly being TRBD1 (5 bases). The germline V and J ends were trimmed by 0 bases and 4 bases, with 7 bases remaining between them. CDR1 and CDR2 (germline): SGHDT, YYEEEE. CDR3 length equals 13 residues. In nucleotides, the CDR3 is TGTGCCAGCAGCTTGGGGGGCGCCTATGGCTACACCTTC. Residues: CASSLGGAYGYTF.

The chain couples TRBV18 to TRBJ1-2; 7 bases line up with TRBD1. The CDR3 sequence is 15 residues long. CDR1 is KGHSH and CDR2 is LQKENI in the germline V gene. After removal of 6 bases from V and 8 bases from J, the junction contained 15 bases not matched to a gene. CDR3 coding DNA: TGTGCCAGCTCGGGTTCGACAGGGCCCCAATCGGGCTACACCTTC. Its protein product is CASSGSTGPQSGYTF. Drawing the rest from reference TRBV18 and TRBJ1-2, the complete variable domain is NAGVMQNPRHLVRRRGQEARLRCSPMKGHSHVYWYRQLPEEGLKFMVYLQKENIIDESGMPKERFSAEFPKEGPSILRIQQVVRGDSAAYFCASSGSTGPQSGYTFGSGTRLTVV.

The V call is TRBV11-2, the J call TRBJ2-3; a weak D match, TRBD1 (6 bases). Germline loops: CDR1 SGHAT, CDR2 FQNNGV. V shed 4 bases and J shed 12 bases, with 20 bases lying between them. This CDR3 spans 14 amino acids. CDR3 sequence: CASSSLSQGLDQYF. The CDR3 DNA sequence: TGTGCCAGCAGCTCCCTAAGTCAGGGGTTGGATCAGTATTTT.

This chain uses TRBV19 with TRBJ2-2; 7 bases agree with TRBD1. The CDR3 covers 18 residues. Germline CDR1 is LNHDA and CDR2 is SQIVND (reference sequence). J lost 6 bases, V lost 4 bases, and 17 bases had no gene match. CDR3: CASSTSSRQGAFAGELFF. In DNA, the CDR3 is TGTGCCAGTAGTACCTCGTCACGACAGGGTGCATTTGCCGGGGAGCTGTTTTTT.

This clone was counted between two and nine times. For the CDR3, the DNA is TGCGCCAGCAGCCAAGATGCCAGGACCGGGGAGCTGTTTTTT. Encoded protein: CASSQDARTGELFF. The chain recombines TRBV4-1 with TRBJ2-2; D uncertain. The CDR3 consists of 14 residues. The germline gives CDR1 MGHRA, CDR2 YSYEKL. V lost 0 bases, J lost 5 bases, and 7 bases lay in between.

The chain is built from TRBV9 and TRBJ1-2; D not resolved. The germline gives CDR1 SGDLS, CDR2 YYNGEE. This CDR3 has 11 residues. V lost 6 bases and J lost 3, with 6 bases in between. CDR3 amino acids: CASKGDYGYTF. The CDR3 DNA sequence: TGTGCCAGCAAGGGAGACTATGGCTACACCTTC.

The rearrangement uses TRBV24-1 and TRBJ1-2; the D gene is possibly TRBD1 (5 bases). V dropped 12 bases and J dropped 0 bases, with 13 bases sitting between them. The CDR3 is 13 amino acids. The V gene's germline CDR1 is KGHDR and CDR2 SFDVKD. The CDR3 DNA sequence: TGTGCCCCTAGACAGCTCACTAACTATGGCTACACCTTC. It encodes CAPRQLTNYGYTF.

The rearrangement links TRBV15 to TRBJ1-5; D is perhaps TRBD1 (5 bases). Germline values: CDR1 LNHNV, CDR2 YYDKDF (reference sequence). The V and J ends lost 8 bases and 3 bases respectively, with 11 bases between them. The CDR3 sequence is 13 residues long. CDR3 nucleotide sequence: TGTGCCACCCGGGGGGACCCCAATCAGCCCCAGCATTTT. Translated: CATRGDPNQPQHF. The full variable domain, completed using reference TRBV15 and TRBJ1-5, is DAMVIQNPRYQVTQFGKPVTLSCSQTLNHNVMYWYQQKSSQAPKLLFHYYDKDFNNEADTPDNFQSRRPNTSFCFLDIRSPGLGDTAMYLCATRGDPNQPQHFGDGTRLSIL.

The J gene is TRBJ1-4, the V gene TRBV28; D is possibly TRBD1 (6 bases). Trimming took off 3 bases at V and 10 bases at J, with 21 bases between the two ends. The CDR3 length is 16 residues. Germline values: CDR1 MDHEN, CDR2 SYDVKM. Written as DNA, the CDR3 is TGTGCCAGCAGTTTCCCCGAACAGGGCGGTCATGGAAAACTGTTTTTT. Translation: CASSFPEQGGHGKLFF.

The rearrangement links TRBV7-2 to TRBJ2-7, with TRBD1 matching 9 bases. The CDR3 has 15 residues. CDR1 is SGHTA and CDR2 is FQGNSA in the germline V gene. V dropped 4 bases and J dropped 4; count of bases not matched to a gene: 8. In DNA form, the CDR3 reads TGTGCCAGCAGCTCAGTCCCGGGACAGGGATACGAGCAGTACTTC. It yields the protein CASSSVPGQGYEQYF.

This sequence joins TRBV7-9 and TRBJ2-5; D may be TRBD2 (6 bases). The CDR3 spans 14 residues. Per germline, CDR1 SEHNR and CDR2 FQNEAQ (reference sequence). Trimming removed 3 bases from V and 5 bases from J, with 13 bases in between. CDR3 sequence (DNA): TGTGCCAGCAGCTTTAGTTTTGGGAGGGAGACCCAGTACTTC. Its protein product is CASSFSFGRETQYF.

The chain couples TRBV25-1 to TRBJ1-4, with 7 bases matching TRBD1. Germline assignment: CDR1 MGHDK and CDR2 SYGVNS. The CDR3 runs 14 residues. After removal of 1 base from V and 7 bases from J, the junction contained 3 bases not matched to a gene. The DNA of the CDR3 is TGTGCCAGCAGTGAATCTGGGACAGCTGAAAAACTGTTTTTT. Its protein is CASSESGTAEKLFF.